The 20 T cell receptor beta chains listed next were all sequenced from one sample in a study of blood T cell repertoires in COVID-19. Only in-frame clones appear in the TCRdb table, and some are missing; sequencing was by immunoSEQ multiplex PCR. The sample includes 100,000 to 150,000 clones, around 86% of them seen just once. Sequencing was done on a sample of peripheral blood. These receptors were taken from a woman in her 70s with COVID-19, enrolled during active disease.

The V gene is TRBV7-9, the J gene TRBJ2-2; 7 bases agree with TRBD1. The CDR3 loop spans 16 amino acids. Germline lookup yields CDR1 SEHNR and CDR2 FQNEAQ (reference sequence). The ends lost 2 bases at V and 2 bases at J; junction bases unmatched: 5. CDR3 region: CASSLKGALNTGELFF. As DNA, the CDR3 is TGTGCCAGCAGCTTAAAGGGGGCCCTTAACACCGGGGAGCTGTTTTTT.

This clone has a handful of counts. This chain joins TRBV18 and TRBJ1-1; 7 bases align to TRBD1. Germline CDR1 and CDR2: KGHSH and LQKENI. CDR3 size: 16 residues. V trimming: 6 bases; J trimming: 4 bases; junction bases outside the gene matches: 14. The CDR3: CASSLEIQGVATEAFF. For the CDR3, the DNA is TGTGCCAGCTCTCTAGAGATCCAGGGGGTGGCCACTGAAGCTTTCTTT.

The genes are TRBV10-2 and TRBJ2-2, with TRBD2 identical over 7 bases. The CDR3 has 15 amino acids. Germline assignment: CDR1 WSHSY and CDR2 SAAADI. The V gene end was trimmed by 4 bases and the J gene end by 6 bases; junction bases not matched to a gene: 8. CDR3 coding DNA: TGCGCCAGCAGTGGGTGGGAGGGGCGCTCCGGGGAGCTGTTTTTT. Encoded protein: CASSGWEGRSGELFF.

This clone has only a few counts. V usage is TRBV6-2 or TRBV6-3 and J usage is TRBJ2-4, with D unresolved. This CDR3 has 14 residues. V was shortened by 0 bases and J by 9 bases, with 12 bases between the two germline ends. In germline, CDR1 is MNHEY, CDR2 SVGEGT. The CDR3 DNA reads TGTGCCAGCAGTTACTCGGGTAGCTCCCCCATTCAGTACTTC. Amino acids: CASSYSGSSPIQYF.

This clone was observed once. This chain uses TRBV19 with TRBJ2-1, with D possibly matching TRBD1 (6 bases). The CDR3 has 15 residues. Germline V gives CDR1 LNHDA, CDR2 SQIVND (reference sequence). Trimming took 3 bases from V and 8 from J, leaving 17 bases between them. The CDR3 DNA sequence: TGTGCCAGTAGTATTCTGGGACGCAAGGGGGATGAGCAGTTCTTC. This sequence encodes CASSILGRKGDEQFF.

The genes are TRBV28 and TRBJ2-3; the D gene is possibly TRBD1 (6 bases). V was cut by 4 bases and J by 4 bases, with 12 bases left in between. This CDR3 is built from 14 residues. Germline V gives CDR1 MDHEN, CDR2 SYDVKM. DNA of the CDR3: TGTGCCAGCAGTTGGGGCAGGGGATCAGATACGCAGTATTTT. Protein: CASSWGRGSDTQYF.

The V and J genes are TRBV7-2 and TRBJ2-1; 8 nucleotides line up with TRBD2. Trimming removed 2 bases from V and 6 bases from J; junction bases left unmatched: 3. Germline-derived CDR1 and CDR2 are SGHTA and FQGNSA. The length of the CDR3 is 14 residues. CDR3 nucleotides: TGTGCCAGCAGCTTAAATCGGGGGGGCAATGAGCAGTTCTTC. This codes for CASSLNRGGNEQFF.

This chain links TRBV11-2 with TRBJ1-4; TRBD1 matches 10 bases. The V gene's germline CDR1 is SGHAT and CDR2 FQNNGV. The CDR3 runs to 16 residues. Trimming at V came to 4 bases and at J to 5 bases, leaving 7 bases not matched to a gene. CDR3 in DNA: TGTGCCAGCAGCTCTTCCCTGGGACAGGGGAATGAAAAACTGTTTTTT. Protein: CASSSSLGQGNEKLFF.

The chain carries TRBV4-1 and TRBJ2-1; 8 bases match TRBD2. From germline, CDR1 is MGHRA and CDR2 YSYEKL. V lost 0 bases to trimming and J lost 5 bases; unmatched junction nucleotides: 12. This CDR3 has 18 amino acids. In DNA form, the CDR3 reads TGCGCCAGCAGCCAAGATCCTGCGGGGGGCCCACCTCACAATGAGCAGTTCTTC. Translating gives CASSQDPAGGPPHNEQFF.

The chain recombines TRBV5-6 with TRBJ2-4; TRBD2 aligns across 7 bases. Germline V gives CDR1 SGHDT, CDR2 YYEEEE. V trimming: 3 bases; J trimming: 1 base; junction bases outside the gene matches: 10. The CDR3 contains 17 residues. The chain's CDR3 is CASSSSYRGEAKNIQYF. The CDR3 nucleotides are TGTGCCAGCAGCTCTTCGTATCGGGGGGAGGCCAAAAACATTCAGTACTTC.

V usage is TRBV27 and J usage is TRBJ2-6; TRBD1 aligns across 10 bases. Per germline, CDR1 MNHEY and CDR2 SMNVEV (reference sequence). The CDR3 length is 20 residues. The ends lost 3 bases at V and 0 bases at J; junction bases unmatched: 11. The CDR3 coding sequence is TGTGCCAGCAGTTTGACCTATCGGACAGGGGGAAGCTCTGGGGCCAACGTCCTGACTTTC. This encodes CASSLTYRTGGSSGANVLTF. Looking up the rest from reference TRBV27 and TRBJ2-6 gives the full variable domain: EAQVTQNPRYLITVTGKKLTVTCSQNMNHEYMSWYRQDPGLGLRQIYYSMNVEVTDKGDVPEGYKVSRKEKRNFPLILESPSPNQTSLYFCASSLTYRTGGSSGANVLTFGAGSRLTVL.

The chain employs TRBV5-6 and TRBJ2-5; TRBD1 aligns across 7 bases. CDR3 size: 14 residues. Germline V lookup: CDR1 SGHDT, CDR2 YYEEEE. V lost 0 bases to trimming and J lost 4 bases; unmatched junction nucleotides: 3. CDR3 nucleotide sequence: TGTGCCAGCAGCTTGGAGGGGGCGGGAGAGACCCAGTACTTC. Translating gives CASSLEGAGETQYF. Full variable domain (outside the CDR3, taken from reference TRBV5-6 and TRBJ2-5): DAGVTQSPTHLIKTRGQQVTLRCSPKSGHDTVSWYQQALGQGPQFIFQYYEEEERQRGNFPDRFSGHQFPNYSSELNVNALLLGDSALYLCASSLEGAGETQYFGPGTRLLVL.

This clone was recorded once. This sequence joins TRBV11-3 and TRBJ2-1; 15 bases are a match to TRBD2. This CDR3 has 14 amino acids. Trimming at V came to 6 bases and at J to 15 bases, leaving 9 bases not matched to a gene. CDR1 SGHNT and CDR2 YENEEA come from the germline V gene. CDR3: CASSNGLAGGPLFF. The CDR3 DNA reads TGTGCCAGCAGTAACGGACTAGCGGGGGGGCCTTTGTTCTTC.

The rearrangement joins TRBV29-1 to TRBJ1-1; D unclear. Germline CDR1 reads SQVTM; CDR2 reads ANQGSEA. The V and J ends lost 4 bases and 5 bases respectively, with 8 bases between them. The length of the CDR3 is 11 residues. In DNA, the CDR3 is TGCAGCGTTGTATGGCAGACTGAAGCTTTCTTT. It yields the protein CSVVWQTEAFF.

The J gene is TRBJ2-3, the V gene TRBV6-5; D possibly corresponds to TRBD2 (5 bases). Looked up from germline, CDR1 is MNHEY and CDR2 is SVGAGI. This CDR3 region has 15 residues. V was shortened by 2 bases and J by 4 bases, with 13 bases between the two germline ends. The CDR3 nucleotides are TGTGCCAGCAGTTACGAAGGACTTGGGGCAGATACGCAGTATTTT. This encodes CASSYEGLGADTQYF.

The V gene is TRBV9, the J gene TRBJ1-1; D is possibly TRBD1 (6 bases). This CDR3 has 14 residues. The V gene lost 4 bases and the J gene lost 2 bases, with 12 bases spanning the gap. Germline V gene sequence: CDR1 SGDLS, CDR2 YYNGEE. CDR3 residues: CASSPRTANTEAFF. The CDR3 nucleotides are TGTGCCAGCAGCCCCAGGACAGCCAACACTGAAGCTTTCTTT.

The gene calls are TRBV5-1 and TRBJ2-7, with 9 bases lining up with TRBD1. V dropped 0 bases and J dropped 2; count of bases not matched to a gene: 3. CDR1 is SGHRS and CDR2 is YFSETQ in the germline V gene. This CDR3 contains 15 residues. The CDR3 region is CASSLGGQGPYEQYF. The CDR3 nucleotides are TGCGCCAGCAGCTTGGGGGGACAGGGCCCCTACGAGCAGTACTTC.

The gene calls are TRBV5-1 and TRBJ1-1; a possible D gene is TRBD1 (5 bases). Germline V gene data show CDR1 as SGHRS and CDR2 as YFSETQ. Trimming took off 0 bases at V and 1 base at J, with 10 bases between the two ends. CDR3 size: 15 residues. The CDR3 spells CASSLGRAANTEAFF. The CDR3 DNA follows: TGCGCCAGCAGCTTGGGCAGGGCTGCGAACACTGAAGCTTTCTTT.

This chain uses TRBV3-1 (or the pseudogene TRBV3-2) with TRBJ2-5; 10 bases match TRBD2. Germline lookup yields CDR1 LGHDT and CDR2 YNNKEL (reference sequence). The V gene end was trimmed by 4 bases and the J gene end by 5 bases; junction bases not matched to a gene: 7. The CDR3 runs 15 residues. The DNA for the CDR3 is TGTGCCAGCAGCCCAAGAGCGGGGGGGATCGAGACCCAGTACTTC. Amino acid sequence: CASSPRAGGIETQYF.

The CDR3 sequence: CASSLATDRDAKNIQYF. The CDR3 nucleotides read TGTGCCAGCAGCTTGGCGACGGACAGGGACGCCAAAAACATTCAGTACTTC. The J gene is TRBJ2-4, the V gene TRBV5-6, with TRBD1 matching 8 bases. CDR3 size: 17 residues. Trimming removed 0 bases from V and 1 base from J; junction bases left unmatched: 6. The germline gives CDR1 SGHDT, CDR2 YYEEEE.